One sample yielded the 27 T cell receptor beta chains listed below, sequenced in a study of T-cell memory formation after mild COVID-19. MiXCR was run by TCRdb on the 5' RACE reads, yielding one entry per CDR3 protein. Of just over 200,000 distinct CDR3 sequences detected, 9.5% to 10% appear once; the ten largest clones hold 3.5% to 4%. Sequenced material: PBMCs or a T cell subset sorted from them (not recorded which). The receptor source for this set is a man between 18 and 29 years old who had mild COVID-19 (a few samples of this study predate the infection). Cell type and time point are not known.

This clonotype was seen only a few times. The V call is TRBV9, the J call TRBJ1-3; D gene unclear. Germline V gene data show CDR1 as SGDLS and CDR2 as YYNGEE. V was shortened by 2 bases and J by 0 bases, with 6 bases between the two germline ends. This CDR3 has 14 amino acids. The chain's CDR3 is CASSVTSSGNTIYF. CDR3 coding DNA: TGTGCCAGCAGCGTGACGAGCTCTGGAAACACCATATATTTT.

This chain uses TRBV6-2 or TRBV6-3 with TRBJ2-7; no firm D call. This CDR3 has 14 residues. The germline V and J ends were trimmed by 5 bases and 3 bases, with 14 bases remaining between them. The germline gives CDR1 MNHEY, CDR2 SVGEGT. The DNA of the CDR3 is TGTGCCAGCAGTCTACACGGGTTAGGCTACGAGCAGTACTTC. Translating gives CASSLHGLGYEQYF.

This clonotype has more than one count but fewer than ten. The chain uses TRBV18 and TRBJ2-3; D is tentatively TRBD1 or TRBD2 (5 bases each). Deletions cut 6 bases from V and 9 bases from J, with 16 bases between. In germline, CDR1 is KGHSH, CDR2 LQKENI. The CDR3 contains 13 residues. The DNA for the CDR3 is TGTGCCAGCTCTACCTGGGGGAAATGGACGCAGTATTTT. This encodes CASSTWGKWTQYF.

The chain joins TRBV5-4 to TRBJ2-3; TRBD2 aligns across 10 bases. Germline CDR1 and CDR2: SGHNT and YYREEE (reference sequence). The CDR3 runs to 15 residues. V lost 7 bases and J lost 2; bases outside the gene matches: 7. In nucleotides, the CDR3 is TGTGCCAGCGGTAGCGGGGGGATCCACACAGATACGCAGTATTTT. The encoded protein is CASGSGGIHTDTQYF. The whole variable domain, remainder taken from reference TRBV5-4 and TRBJ2-3, is ETGVTQSPTHLIKTRGQQVTLRCSSQSGHNTVSWYQQALGQGPQFIFQYYREEENGRGNFPPRFSGLQFPNYSSELNVNALELDDSALYLCASGSGGIHTDTQYFGPGTRLTVL.

This clonotype was observed a few times. V is TRBV5-1 and J is TRBJ2-1; maybe TRBD1 (5 bases). The V gene lost 2 bases and the J gene lost 8 bases, with 11 bases spanning the gap. CDR3 length: 13 amino acids. Germline values: CDR1 SGHRS, CDR2 YFSETQ. CDR3 amino acids: CASSLTQGHEQFF. In nucleotides, the CDR3 is TGCGCCAGCAGCTTAACCCAGGGCCATGAGCAGTTCTTC.

CDR3 in amino acids: CASSRGGQFTGELFF. DNA of the CDR3: TGCGCCAGCAGCAGGGGCGGACAGTTCACCGGGGAGCTGTTTTTT. The V call is TRBV5-1, the J call TRBJ2-2, with D possibly being TRBD1 (6 bases). This CDR3 is 15 amino acids long. With 4 bases removed from V and 4 bases from J, the gap between germline ends came to 14 bases. Per germline, CDR1 SGHRS and CDR2 YFSETQ.

This clonotype was seen only a few times. The chain couples TRBV2 to TRBJ2-1; 7 bases line up with TRBD1. The CDR3 runs to 13 residues. The V and J ends lost 6 bases and 4 bases, in that order; junction bases with no gene match: 3. The V gene's germline CDR1 is SNHLY and CDR2 FYNNEI. The CDR3 loop is CASRRTGYNEQFF. The CDR3 nucleotides are TGTGCCAGCAGACGGACAGGTTACAATGAGCAGTTCTTC.

In its sample, this clonotype was seen a few times. The J gene is TRBJ2-5, the V gene TRBV10-3, with D uncertain. V lost 11 bases and J lost 1, with 14 bases in between. Germline V lookup: CDR1 ENHRY, CDR2 SYGVKD. This CDR3 has 13 amino acids. Here the CDR3 reads CAVMGQSQETQYF. CDR3 nucleotides: TGTGCCGTCATGGGCCAGTCCCAAGAGACCCAGTACTTC.

This clonotype was found many times. The rearrangement links TRBV7-3 to TRBJ2-3, with 9 bases fitting TRBD2. Germline CDR1 is SGHTA and CDR2 is FQGTGA. The CDR3 has 15 residues. With V trimmed by 3 bases and J by 1 base, 2 bases remained unmatched. The CDR3 nucleotides are TGTGCCAGCAGCTTCGCTAGCGGGGGCACAGATACGCAGTATTTT. Residues: CASSFASGGTDTQYF.

This clonotype appeared many times. This chain links TRBV5-1 with TRBJ2-3, with D possibly being TRBD1 (6 bases). The CDR3 runs 19 residues. V lost 7 bases and J 7 bases, leaving 34 bases between the germline ends. Germline V gene sequence: CDR1 SGHRS, CDR2 YFSETQ. CDR3 DNA sequence: TGCGCCAGCCGGCCTCGGGGACAATTCCGACAGGAAGCTTGGAATACGCAGTATTTT. It encodes CASRPRGQFRQEAWNTQYF.

In its sample, this clonotype was seen many times. CDR3 DNA sequence: TGCGCCAGCAGCACCGCCATGAACACTGAAGCTTTCTTT. Protein product: CASSTAMNTEAFF. The chain uses TRBV5-1 and TRBJ1-1; D is uncertain. CDR1 SGHRS and CDR2 YFSETQ come from the germline V gene. The V end lost 4 bases, the J end lost 0 bases, and 7 bases lay between the germline ends. The length of the CDR3 is 13 residues.

This clonotype was found many times. The chain has TRBV7-2 and TRBJ1-5; TRBD1 is a possible D gene (5 bases). Germline-derived CDR1 and CDR2 are SGHTA and FQGNSA. The CDR3 is made up of 13 amino acids. The V end lost 2 bases, the J end lost 7 bases, and 9 bases lay between the germline ends. In DNA form, the CDR3 reads TGTGCCAGCAGCTTACGGGGGGACCAGCCCCAGCATTTT. Translation gives CASSLRGDQPQHF.

This clonotype was seen a handful of times. The rearrangement uses TRBV7-2 and TRBJ1-2, with 9 bases matching TRBD1. This CDR3 is 15 amino acids long. V dropped 7 bases and J dropped 1; count of bases not matched to a gene: 7. Germline-derived CDR1 and CDR2 are SGHTA and FQGNSA. DNA for the CDR3: TGTGCCAGCACCTACCGGGACAGGGATAACTATGGCTACACCTTC. Its protein is CASTYRDRDNYGYTF.

This clonotype has only a few counts. This chain uses TRBV5-5 with TRBJ2-1; D is undetermined. Per the germline V gene, CDR1 is SGHKS and CDR2 is YYEKEE (reference sequence). V gave up 4 bases and J gave up 3 bases, with 17 bases separating them. The CDR3 consists of 16 residues. The CDR3: CASSGRWPPNYNEQFF. The CDR3 bases are TGTGCCAGCAGCGGAAGGTGGCCCCCGAACTACAATGAGCAGTTCTTC.

This chain joins TRBV12-3 or TRBV12-4 and TRBJ1-6; 7 bases match TRBD1. The CDR3 spans 14 residues. V was pared by 5 bases and J by 8 bases, with 6 bases of the junction left unmatched. CDR3 amino acids: CASSQGTEYSPLHF. The CDR3 nucleotides are TGTGCCAGCAGTCAGGGGACAGAATATTCACCCCTCCACTTT.

This clonotype was found many times. This chain joins TRBV20-1 and TRBJ2-6; D remains ambiguous. Trimming pared 0 bases from V and 4 bases from J, leaving 7 bases between. Germline assignment: CDR1 DFQATT and CDR2 SNEGSKA (reference sequence). The CDR3 runs 14 residues. The chain's CDR3 is CSAREGSGANVLTF. In DNA, the CDR3 is TGCAGTGCTAGAGAAGGGTCCGGGGCCAACGTCCTGACTTTC.

J is TRBJ2-4 and V is TRBV6-1; D might be TRBD2 (6 bases). Trimming shortened V by 5 bases and J by 5 bases, and 16 bases separated the two germline ends. Germline assignment: CDR1 MNHNS and CDR2 SASEGT. The CDR3 sequence is 15 residues long. The CDR3 nucleotides are TGTGCCAGCAGTCCTACCCCTTCGGGGGAAAACATTCAGTACTTC. This gives the protein CASSPTPSGENIQYF.

V usage is TRBV5-1 and J usage is TRBJ2-5; perhaps TRBD2 as D (5 bases). Per germline, CDR1 SGHRS and CDR2 YFSETQ. The ends were cut back, 4 bases at V and 4 bases at J, with 17 bases in the middle. CDR3 length: 15 residues. The CDR3 DNA reads as TGCGCCAGCAGCGCGGGCCAGCCCTATGGAGAGACCCAGTACTTC. Its protein product is CASSAGQPYGETQYF.

In its sample, this clonotype was seen many times. V gene TRBV5-1 combines with J gene TRBJ2-2; D remains unclear. CDR1 and CDR2 (germline): SGHRS, YFSETQ. Trimming removed 1 base from V and 6 bases from J, with 1 base in between. The CDR3 is 11 residues long. The DNA for the CDR3 is TGCGCCAGCAGCTTGCCCGGGGAGCTGTTTTTT. This encodes CASSLPGELFF.

This chain links TRBV30 with TRBJ2-1; D perhaps matches TRBD2 (7 bases). CDR1 is GTSNPN, CDR2 SVGIG, per germline (reference sequence). The V gene lost 6 bases and the J gene lost 10 bases, with 16 bases spanning the gap. The CDR3 extends over 12 amino acids. CDR3 protein: CACEGGLGEQFF. As DNA, the CDR3 is TGTGCCTGTGAGGGGGGGTTAGGCGAGCAGTTCTTC.

The V call is TRBV20-1, the J call TRBJ2-1; no reliable D call. CDR3 length equals 13 residues. Trimming stripped 8 bases from V and 0 bases from J, with 11 bases between. Germline V gene data show CDR1 as DFQATT and CDR2 as SNEGSKA (reference sequence). CDR3 coding DNA: TGCAGTCTATGGTCGAGCTCCTACAATGAGCAGTTCTTC. This sequence encodes CSLWSSSYNEQFF.

This clonotype was counted between two and nine times. This rearrangement joins TRBV24-1 to TRBJ2-1, with D perhaps TRBD2 (5 bases). The CDR3 totals 15 residues. The germline gives CDR1 KGHDR, CDR2 SFDVKD. V was cut by 5 bases and J by 0 bases, with 10 bases left in between. CDR3 in amino acids: CATSGTGSSYNEQFF. The CDR3 bases are TGTGCCACCAGTGGGACGGGGAGCTCCTACAATGAGCAGTTCTTC.

This chain links TRBV25-1 with TRBJ2-5, with a weak D call TRBD1 (6 bases). The CDR3 sequence is 14 residues long. Germline CDR1 MGHDK, CDR2 SYGVNS. The ends were cut back, 2 bases at V and 9 bases at J, with 16 bases in the middle. The CDR3 nucleotides read TGTGCCAGCAGTGAACAGGGGTACCGTCAGGCCCAGTACTTC. Translating it yields CASSEQGYRQAQYF.

The chain uses TRBV18 and TRBJ1-2; no firm D call. V was pared by 2 bases and J by 9 bases, with 10 bases between. The CDR3 runs to 12 residues. In germline, CDR1 is KGHSH, CDR2 LQKENI. CDR3 in DNA: TGTGCCAGCTCACCAGGAAGGAACAGCTACACCTTC. The encoded protein is CASSPGRNSYTF.

The V call is TRBV6-5, the J call TRBJ2-2, with D tentatively TRBD1 (5 bases). From germline, CDR1 is MNHEY and CDR2 SVGAGI. The CDR3 contains 14 residues. Trimming shortened V by 2 bases and J by 4 bases, and 8 bases separated the two germline ends. The CDR3 is CASSYAGRTGELFF. In DNA form, the CDR3 reads TGTGCCAGCAGTTACGCAGGGCGCACCGGGGAGCTGTTTTTT.

This clonotype turned up a few times. This chain uses TRBV12-3 or TRBV12-4 with TRBJ2-4; 8 nucleotides align to TRBD2. The CDR3 is made up of 18 amino acids. Germline trimming cut 5 bases from V and 0 bases from J; bases unmatched to any gene: 12. CDR3: CASSDRNSGALAKNIQYF. Written as DNA, the CDR3 is TGTGCCAGCAGTGATCGTAATAGCGGGGCCTTAGCCAAAAACATTCAGTACTTC.

This clonotype was counted only a few times. The CDR3 loop reads CASSSGQGPDTQYF. CDR3 nucleotides: TGTGCCAGCAGCTCAGGACAGGGCCCAGATACGCAGTATTTT. The rearrangement links TRBV7-3 to TRBJ2-3, with 8 bases fitting TRBD1. The CDR3 consists of 14 residues. J gave up 4 bases and V 4 bases, and 4 bases lay outside the gene matches. CDR1 is SGHTA, CDR2 FQGTGA, per germline.